This T cell receptor beta chain emerged from a study of cytomegalovirus exposure and HLA in healthy donors. Germline-derived CDR1 and CDR2 are MNHEY and SVGAGI. The CDR3 contains 15 residues. The V gene end was trimmed by 6 bases and the J gene end by 9 bases; junction bases not matched to a gene: 12. This clone was observed a single time. Amplification used 60 Vbeta primers and 13 Jbeta primers. Measured with immunoSEQ multiplex PCR; TCRdb has only the in-frame clones, and not every one. The sample holds around 76,000 clones, about 70% seen once. The sequence was collected from a man between 35 and 55 years old in good health and CMV-seropositive. The rearrangement uses TRBV6-5 and TRBJ2-1, with 9 bases that match TRBD1. Sequencing input: PBMCs. The chain's CDR3 is CASSKFGTGITEQFF. In DNA form, the CDR3 reads TGTGCCAGCAGCAAATTCGGGACAGGGATTACTGAGCAGTTCTTC.